These 30 T cell receptor beta chains came from one sample sequenced in a study of T-cell memory formation after mild COVID-19. One entry per CDR3 protein, called by TCRdb with MiXCR from the 5' RACE reads. Among 300,000 to 400,000 distinct CDR3 sequences listed, 25% to 30% were seen once. The sample consisted of PBMCs or a T cell subset sorted from them (not recorded which). The source is an adult woman who had mild COVID-19 (a few samples of this study predate the infection). Cell type and time point are not known.

The V and J genes are TRBV7-3 and TRBJ1-2; 7 nucleotides agree with TRBD1. J was trimmed by 1 base and V by 1 base; bases with no gene match: 3. CDR1 and CDR2 (germline): SGHTA, FQGTGA. The CDR3 runs to 15 residues. The CDR3 protein is CASSLSGTDNYGYTF. CDR3 sequence (DNA): TGTGCCAGCAGCTTAAGTGGGACAGATAACTATGGCTACACCTTC.

This clonotype occurred a few times. V is TRBV7-9 and J is TRBJ2-1; D may be TRBD2 (5 bases). This CDR3 has 17 residues. V was trimmed by 4 bases and J by 0 bases, leaving 16 bases between them. Germline CDR1 SEHNR, CDR2 FQNEAQ (reference sequence). As DNA, the CDR3 is TGTGCCAGCAGCTCCCCGGACTTATCCCGCTCCTACAATGAGCAGTTCTTC. This encodes CASSSPDLSRSYNEQFF.

The chain links TRBV7-2 to TRBJ2-7; D not certain. CDR3 length equals 15 residues. Germline loops: CDR1 SGHTA, CDR2 FQGNSA. Deletions cut 5 bases from V and 7 bases from J, with 21 bases between. The CDR3 DNA follows: TGTGCCAGCAGCCCAGACTCGGGCCTCTCTCGGGAGCAGTACTTC. Its protein product is CASSPDSGLSREQYF. The whole variable domain, remainder taken from reference TRBV7-2 and TRBJ2-7, is GAGVSQSPSNKVTEKGKDVELRCDPISGHTALYWYRQSLGQGLEFLIYFQGNSAPDKSGLPSDRFSAERTGGSVSTLTIQRTQQEDSAVYLCASSPDSGLSREQYFGPGTRLTVT.

The chain links TRBV12-3 or TRBV12-4 to TRBJ2-1, with TRBD2 matching 15 bases. V dropped 6 bases and J dropped 1; count of bases not matched to a gene: 7. This CDR3 is 18 amino acids long. The CDR3, as DNA: TGTGCCAGCAGCCGGACTAGCGGGGGGGCGGTGTCCTACAATGAGCAGTTCTTC. Translating gives CASSRTSGGAVSYNEQFF.

This clonotype has a handful of counts. The gene calls are TRBV12-3 or TRBV12-4 and TRBJ2-2; perhaps TRBD2 as D (6 bases). Deletions cut 3 bases from V and 2 bases from J, with 7 bases between. The CDR3 runs 14 residues. Here the CDR3 reads CASSFGGNTGELFF. CDR3 sequence (DNA): TGTGCCAGCAGTTTCGGGGGAAACACCGGGGAGCTGTTTTTT.

V gene TRBV6-2 or TRBV6-3 combines with J gene TRBJ2-1; 11 bases align to TRBD2. V dropped 6 bases and J dropped 5; count of bases not matched to a gene: 12. This CDR3 has 17 residues. Germline loops: CDR1 MNHEY, CDR2 SVGEGT. This chain's CDR3 is CASRIRLAGSLDNEQFF. CDR3 nucleotides: TGTGCCAGCAGAATAAGACTAGCGGGGTCCTTAGACAATGAGCAGTTCTTC.

The rearrangement uses TRBV6-1 and TRBJ2-5, with D possibly called TRBD1 or TRBD2 (6 bases each). This CDR3 is 14 amino acids long. Trimming shortened V by 1 base and J by 7 bases, and 13 bases separated the two germline ends. Germline V gives CDR1 MNHNS, CDR2 SASEGT. CDR3 residues: CASSEGKGGRTQYF. In DNA form, the CDR3 reads TGTGCCAGCAGTGAAGGGAAGGGGGGTCGGACCCAGTACTTC.

The V and J genes are TRBV28 and TRBJ2-1; 7 bases map to TRBD2. Trimming cost V 5 bases and J 13 bases; bases outside gene matches: 14. CDR1 and CDR2 from the germline V gene are MDHEN and SYDVKM. The CDR3 runs 14 residues. CDR3 coding DNA: TGTGCCAGCAGTCTCGGACGGGTGGCGGGAGCCCAGTTCTTC. It translates to CASSLGRVAGAQFF.

The chain links TRBV27 to TRBJ2-3, with D maybe TRBD2 (6 bases). The CDR3 spans 15 residues. Germline values: CDR1 MNHEY, CDR2 SMNVEV (reference sequence). Trimming took 4 bases from V and 0 from J, leaving 11 bases between them. The CDR3 protein is CASSSLGGSTDTQYF. DNA of the CDR3: TGTGCCAGCAGTTCCCTCGGGGGTAGCACAGATACGCAGTATTTT.

This clonotype was found a few times. The V gene is TRBV10-2, the J gene TRBJ2-2; 10 nucleotides align to TRBD2. The CDR3 is made up of 16 amino acids. Germline V gene data show CDR1 as WSHSY and CDR2 as SAAADI. V dropped 3 bases and J dropped 4; count of bases not matched to a gene: 5. This CDR3 is CASSDLAGAGTGELFF. The CDR3 DNA reads as TGCGCCAGCAGTGACCTAGCGGGGGCGGGCACCGGGGAGCTGTTTTTT.

The rearrangement uses TRBV4-1 and TRBJ1-1; no clear D. With 4 bases removed from V and 3 bases from J, the gap between germline ends came to 9 bases. The CDR3 runs 13 residues. Germline assignment: CDR1 MGHRA and CDR2 YSYEKL. The CDR3 here is CASSRTRDTEAFF. DNA of the CDR3: TGCGCCAGCAGCCGGACCCGGGACACTGAAGCTTTCTTT.

The chain recombines TRBV7-6 with TRBJ2-7, with 12 bases fitting TRBD2. With V trimmed by 2 bases and J by 5 bases, 13 bases remained unmatched. The CDR3 is made up of 18 amino acids. CDR1 SGHVS and CDR2 FNYEAQ come from the germline V gene. CDR3 protein: CASSLTALAGGHEDEQYF. The CDR3 DNA sequence: TGTGCCAGCAGCTTAACGGCCCTAGCGGGGGGGCATGAAGACGAGCAGTACTTC.

The rearrangement links TRBV20-1 to TRBJ2-5, with 10 bases that match TRBD2. V was clipped by 6 bases and J by 5 bases; unmatched bases: 6. Germline lookup yields CDR1 DFQATT and CDR2 SNEGSKA (reference sequence). This CDR3 comprises 13 residues. The CDR3 loop reads CSAAGTSDETQYF. The CDR3 bases are TGCAGTGCGGCAGGGACTAGCGACGAGACCCAGTACTTC.

There are a few counts of this clonotype. The V gene is TRBV7-2, the J gene TRBJ2-1; 7 bases map to TRBD1. V was clipped by 4 bases and J by 5 bases; unmatched bases: 11. Per germline, CDR1 SGHTA and CDR2 FQGNSA. The CDR3 runs 16 residues. The CDR3 here is CASSWTGTQYDNEQFF. The DNA of the CDR3 is TGTGCCAGCAGCTGGACAGGTACACAATATGACAATGAGCAGTTCTTC.

This clonotype was observed a few times. The chain links TRBV4-1 to TRBJ1-2, with D perhaps TRBD1 (5 bases). The germline V gene has CDR1 MGHRA and CDR2 YSYEKL. The CDR3 has 13 amino acids. V was clipped by 1 base and J by 13 bases, with 16 bases between them. CDR3 region: CASSQVSGREATF. Here the CDR3 DNA reads TGCGCCAGCAGCCAAGTTTCGGGCAGGGAGGCCACCTTC.

The V and J genes are TRBV5-5 and TRBJ1-2; the match to TRBD1 covers 9 bases. With 4 bases clipped from V and 0 bases from J, the junction kept 7 bases outside the gene matches. This CDR3 spans 16 amino acids. Per the germline V gene, CDR1 is SGHKS and CDR2 is YYEKEE (reference sequence). CDR3 bases: TGTGCCAGCAGCCCGGGACAGGGTTTCGCTAACTATGGCTACACCTTC. Encoded protein: CASSPGQGFANYGYTF.

This clonotype has a handful of counts. The CDR3 does not end in the conserved phenylalanine or tryptophan, so this is likely a read error. The chain couples TRBV9 to TRBJ2-7; TRBD1 agrees at 7 bases. Trimming removed 3 bases from V and 1 base from J; junction bases left unmatched: 4. This CDR3 is built from 14 residues. CDR1 is SGDLS, CDR2 YYNGEE, per germline. The CDR3 DNA follows: TGTGCCAGCAGCGCAACAGGGGCGTCCTACGAGCAGTACTTA. Translating gives CASSATGASYEQYL.

CDR3 DNA sequence: TGCAGCGTTGGGCAGGTACAACTCCAAGAGACCCAGTACTTC. Translation gives CSVGQVQLQETQYF. The J gene is TRBJ2-5, the V gene TRBV29-1; the D is unclear. The CDR3 is made up of 14 amino acids. Trimming shortened V by 4 bases and J by 1 base, and 13 bases separated the two germline ends. CDR1 SQVTM and CDR2 ANQGSEA come from the germline V gene. The whole variable domain, filled in from reference TRBV29-1 and TRBJ2-5, reads SAVISQKPSRDICQRGTSLTIQCQVDSQVTMMFWYRQQPGQSLTLIATANQGSEATYESGFVIDKFPISRPNLTFSTLTVSNMSPEDSSIYLCSVGQVQLQETQYFGPGTRLLVL.

This clonotype turned up a few times. The chain joins TRBV5-1 to TRBJ1-2, with a tentative D call TRBD1 (5 bases). The CDR3 runs 13 residues. Deletions cut 0 bases from V and 5 bases from J, with 8 bases between. Germline assignment: CDR1 SGHRS and CDR2 YFSETQ. CDR3: CASSLGQPYGYTF. Here the CDR3 DNA reads TGCGCCAGCAGCTTGGGACAGCCTTATGGCTACACCTTC.

The gene calls are TRBV5-1 and TRBJ2-7; perhaps D is TRBD1 or TRBD2 (5 bases each). The germline CDR1 and CDR2 sequences are SGHRS and YFSETQ. CDR3 length: 15 residues. V lost 1 base and J 1 base, leaving 12 bases between the germline ends. The CDR3 here is CASSLQPGGSYEQYV. In nucleotides, the CDR3 is TGCGCCAGCAGCTTGCAGCCTGGGGGTTCCTACGAGCAGTACGTC.

This rearrangement joins TRBV7-2 to TRBJ2-5; 7 bases align to TRBD1. The CDR3 has 14 residues. With V trimmed by 5 bases and J by 4 bases, 7 bases remained unmatched. Germline V gene sequence: CDR1 SGHTA, CDR2 FQGNSA. The CDR3 here is CASSARDRIETQYF. In DNA, the CDR3 is TGTGCCAGCAGCGCTAGGGACAGAATAGAGACCCAGTACTTC.

The chain employs TRBV6-6 and TRBJ1-3; 7 bases match TRBD1. The CDR3 runs to 15 residues. Germline trimming cut 2 bases from V and 3 bases from J; bases unmatched to any gene: 4. Germline V CDR1 and CDR2: MNHNY, SVGAGI (reference sequence). The CDR3 here is CASSYPQGSGNTIYF. The DNA for the CDR3 is TGTGCCAGCAGTTACCCACAGGGGAGTGGAAACACCATATATTTT.

This chain connects TRBV9 to TRBJ2-5; 9 bases map to TRBD1. The CDR3 has 15 residues. Trimming took 3 bases from V and 5 from J; bases not matched to a gene: 8. Germline-derived CDR1 and CDR2 are SGDLS and YYNGEE. The CDR3, as DNA: TGTGCCAGCAGCGCAGAGGACAGGGGCCGGGAGACCCAGTACTTC. It translates to CASSAEDRGRETQYF.

This clonotype has a handful of counts. This rearrangement joins TRBV6-6 to TRBJ2-6; no reliable D call. Per germline, CDR1 MNHNY and CDR2 SVGAGI (reference sequence). With 2 bases removed from V and 2 bases from J, the gap between germline ends came to 7 bases. This CDR3 contains 15 residues. DNA for the CDR3: TGTGCCAGCAGTTACCTAGGGCCTGGGGCCAACGTCCTGACTTTC. It is translated as CASSYLGPGANVLTF.

The chain employs TRBV6-2 or TRBV6-3 and TRBJ1-6, with 7 bases matching TRBD1. V trimming: 2 bases; J trimming: 10 bases; junction bases outside the gene matches: 5. The CDR3 is made up of 14 amino acids. Germline V gene data show CDR1 as MNHEY and CDR2 as SVGEGT. CDR3 sequence (DNA): TGTGCCAGCAGTTACACAGGGGTCCAGTCACCCCTCCACTTT. Translation gives CASSYTGVQSPLHF.

The chain combines TRBV25-1 with TRBJ2-2; D not certain. The CDR3 is 16 residues long. Deletions cut 7 bases from V and 3 bases from J, with 18 bases between. CDR1 is MGHDK and CDR2 is SYGVNS in the germline V gene. This chain's CDR3 is CASTPSSWLHTGELFF. CDR3 bases: TGTGCCAGCACCCCCAGTAGTTGGCTGCACACCGGGGAGCTGTTTTTT. Drawing the rest from reference TRBV25-1 and TRBJ2-2, the complete variable domain is EADIYQTPRYLVIGTGKKITLECSQTMGHDKMYWYQQDPGMELHLIHYSYGVNSTEKGDLSSESTVSRIRTEHFPLTLESARPSHTSQYLCASTPSSWLHTGELFFGEGSRLTVL.

The J gene is TRBJ1-1, the V gene TRBV18; maybe TRBD1 (6 bases). V was clipped by 0 bases and J by 0 bases, with 14 bases between them. The CDR3 is made up of 17 amino acids. Germline CDR1 and CDR2: KGHSH and LQKENI. The CDR3, as DNA: TGTGCCAGCTCACCACCTAAGGGGGTGGCAATGAACACTGAAGCTTTCTTT. It specifies CASSPPKGVAMNTEAFF.

Many counts were recorded for this clonotype. The chain joins TRBV18 to TRBJ1-1, with D perhaps TRBD1 (5 bases). This CDR3 has 15 amino acids. V lost 3 bases and J lost 3, with 14 bases in between. CDR1 is KGHSH, CDR2 LQKENI, per germline. This chain's CDR3 is CASSPSRVGDTEAFF. The CDR3 nucleotides are TGTGCCAGCTCACCCTCGCGGGTAGGGGACACTGAAGCTTTCTTT.

The rearrangement joins TRBV12-3 or TRBV12-4 to TRBJ1-5; 12 bases fit TRBD1. CDR3 length equals 14 residues. The ends lost 6 bases at V and 13 bases at J; junction bases unmatched: 10. For the CDR3, the DNA is TGTGCCAGCAGGCCCGGGACAGGGGGCTCCTATCAGCATTTT. It codes for CASRPGTGGSYQHF.

A few counts support this clonotype. The chain combines TRBV7-9 with TRBJ2-5; D is perhaps TRBD2 (6 bases). This CDR3 comprises 16 residues. Trimming shortened V by 5 bases and J by 2 bases, and 18 bases separated the two germline ends. In germline, CDR1 is SEHNR, CDR2 FQNEAQ (reference sequence). CDR3 in DNA: TGTGCCAGCAGCGCGGGAACTCTCGGGCTACAAGAGACCCAGTACTTC. Its translation is CASSAGTLGLQETQYF.